Listed here is a single T cell receptor beta chain. Its target is not known. V lost 4 bases to trimming and J lost 3 bases; unmatched junction nucleotides: 6. This CDR3 comprises 17 residues. The germline V gene has CDR1 KGHSH and CDR2 LQKENI. A second PCR, run for roughly 7 to 11 cycles, used a sample-barcoded 5' primer plus a J-beta primer mix. TCRdb reanalysed the 5' RACE reads using MiXCR and keeps one entry per CDR3 protein. The data hold 750,000 to 950,000 distinct CDR3 sequences, with about 55% observed a single time. This entry belongs to a study of blood T cells in healthy people across ages. Study findings and constraints: Roughly linear age-related decline in beta diversity appeared, significant by age roughly 40.

The sample taken for sequencing was blood. The source of this sequence is a man older than 75 in good health. The J gene is TRBJ2-1, the V gene TRBV18; 13 bases map to TRBD2. This CDR3 reads CASSLVRLAGGYNEQFF. DNA of the CDR3: TGTGCCAGCTCACTCGTGAGACTAGCGGGAGGCTACAATGAGCAGTTCTTC.